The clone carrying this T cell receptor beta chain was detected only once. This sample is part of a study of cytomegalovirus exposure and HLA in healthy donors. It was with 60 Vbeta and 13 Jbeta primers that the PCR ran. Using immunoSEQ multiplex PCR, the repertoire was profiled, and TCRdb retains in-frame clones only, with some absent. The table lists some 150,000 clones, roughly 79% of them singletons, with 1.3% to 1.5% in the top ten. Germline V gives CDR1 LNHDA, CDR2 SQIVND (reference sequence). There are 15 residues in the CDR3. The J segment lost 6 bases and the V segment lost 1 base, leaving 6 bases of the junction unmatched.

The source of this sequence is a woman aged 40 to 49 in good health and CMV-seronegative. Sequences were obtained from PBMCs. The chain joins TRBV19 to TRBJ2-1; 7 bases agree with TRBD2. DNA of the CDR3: TGTGCCAGTAGTATAGGGGGACTAAGGGCCAATGAGCAGTTCTTC. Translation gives CASSIGGLRANEQFF.